The 10 T cell receptor beta chains listed next were all sequenced from one sample in a study of T cell repertoires in breast cancer. During the second nested PCR, blocking oligonucleotides suppressed genes that were not paired. TCRdb passed the emulsion pairing reads through MiXCR, listing each CDR3 protein once. The table shows about 40,000 distinct CDR3 sequences, with less than 55% occurring only once. An expanded emulsion RT-PCR with primers for all TCR V genes paired CD8+ T cell chains. The sequencing sample was made of CD8+ T cells. The receptors come from a pool of human donors with breast cancer or a healthy control (not recorded which).

The rearrangement joins TRBV3-1 to TRBJ2-1, with 9 bases lining up with TRBD2. The J segment lost 9 bases and the V segment lost 2 bases, leaving 8 bases of the junction unmatched. The CDR3 has 15 residues. Germline loops: CDR1 LGHDT, CDR2 YNNKEL (reference sequence). Written as DNA, the CDR3 is TGTGCCAGCAGCCAACCAGGGACTAGCCCATTTGAGCAGTTCTTC. Protein product: CASSQPGTSPFEQFF.

The table lists this clonotype with a few counts. V is TRBV3-1 and J is TRBJ1-1, with a weak D call TRBD1 (6 bases). The CDR3 consists of 16 residues. CDR1 is LGHDT, CDR2 YNNKEL, per germline (reference sequence). Trimming removed 1 base from V and 5 bases from J, with 17 bases in between. CDR3 sequence (DNA): TGTGCCAGCAGCCAAGTTTTTACAGGGAGGGAAACTGAAGCTTTCTTT. This codes for CASSQVFTGRETEAFF.

This chain links TRBV20-1 with TRBJ2-3; D gene unclear. There are 12 residues in the CDR3. Trimming took 7 bases from V and 4 from J, leaving 12 bases between them. The germline CDR1 and CDR2 sequences are DFQATT and SNEGSKA (reference sequence). The CDR3 region is CSGKLGSDTQYF. The CDR3 region has the DNA TGCAGTGGAAAGCTTGGTTCAGATACGCAGTATTTT.

This clonotype was seen at least ten times. The chain is built from TRBV6-1 and TRBJ2-5; no definite D call. Germline loops: CDR1 MNHNS, CDR2 SASEGT. CDR3 length: 16 residues. The V and J ends lost 5 bases and 0 bases respectively, with 16 bases between them. CDR3 in amino acids: CASSFLYTTYQETQYF. The CDR3 DNA follows: TGTGCCAGCAGTTTCCTTTATACTACGTACCAAGAGACCCAGTACTTC.

The chain employs TRBV6-5 and TRBJ1-5; D is undetermined. The V end lost 5 bases, the J end lost 9 bases, and 11 bases lay between the germline ends. The CDR3 length is 12 residues. CDR1 and CDR2 from the germline V gene are MNHEY and SVGAGI. DNA of the CDR3: TGTGCCAGCAGTGAAGAGTCCTGGCCCCAGCATTTT. Amino acid sequence: CASSEESWPQHF.

As concerns this clonotype: A much larger clone differs by one base, so this may be a read error. This sequence joins TRBV6-2 or TRBV6-3 and TRBJ2-5; 8 positions agree with TRBD2. Trimming at V came to 5 bases and at J to 7 bases, leaving 9 bases not matched to a gene. Germline V CDR1 and CDR2: MNHEY, SVGEGT. The length of the CDR3 is 14 residues. The DNA for the CDR3 is TGTGCCAGCAGTCGCACTAGCGGCGCTGGGACCCAGTACTTC. It codes for CASSRTSGAGTQYF.

Within the sample, this clonotype is medium-sized. This sequence joins TRBV3-1 and TRBJ2-3, with 7 nucleotides matching TRBD2. The CDR3 has 14 amino acids. CDR1 and CDR2 from the germline V gene are LGHDT and YNNKEL (reference sequence). The V and J ends lost 6 bases and 0 bases, in that order; junction bases with no gene match: 3. CDR3 DNA sequence: TGTGCCAGCAGAAGAGCGGGAAGCACAGATACGCAGTATTTT. Residues: CASRRAGSTDTQYF.

V usage is TRBV4-2 and J usage is TRBJ2-2, with D uncertain. This CDR3 has 15 residues. The V end was cut by 1 base, the J end by 4 bases, with 10 bases between. CDR1 LGHNA and CDR2 YNFKEQ come from the germline V gene. In DNA, the CDR3 is TGTGCCAGCAGCCAAGCCCGGACCCGCACCGGGGAGCTGTTTTTT. It translates to CASSQARTRTGELFF.

This clonotype was seen more than once but under ten times. The chain employs TRBV25-1 and TRBJ2-1; D is perhaps TRBD1 (5 bases). Trimming cost V 4 bases and J 11 bases, with 21 bases left between them. CDR1 and CDR2 from the germline V gene are MGHDK and SYGVNS. The CDR3 sequence is 15 residues long. In nucleotides, the CDR3 is TGTGCCAGCAGTGCGGCAGGGCTAGGCTCTAATAAGCAGTTCTTC. Encoded protein: CASSAAGLGSNKQFF. Complete variable domain (other parts from reference TRBV25-1 and TRBJ2-1): EADIYQTPRYLVIGTGKKITLECSQTMGHDKMYWYQQDPGMELHLIHYSYGVNSTEKGDLSSESTVSRIRTEHFPLTLESARPSHTSQYLCASSAAGLGSNKQFFGPGTRLTVL.

There are a few counts of this clonotype. The genes are TRBV7-6 and TRBJ2-7, with 7 bases fitting TRBD1. This CDR3 has 17 residues. The germline CDR1 and CDR2 sequences are SGHVS and FNYEAQ. With V trimmed by 5 bases and J by 0 bases, 13 bases remained unmatched. CDR3 bases: TGTGCCAGCAGCCGAAAACCGACAGGGCTTAGCTCCTACGAGCAGTACTTC. Translation gives CASSRKPTGLSSYEQYF.